A single sample gave rise to the 27 T cell receptor beta chains below, sequenced in a study of shared T cell receptors in the human thymus. Produced via immunoSEQ multiplex PCR; TCRdb's table is partial and in-frame only. The sample lists more than 300,000 clones; approximately 95% were seen once. The source material was thymocytes. These receptors were obtained from a human donor.

The chain carries TRBV5-6 and TRBJ2-1; 10 nucleotides match TRBD2. The CDR3 has 15 amino acids. From germline, CDR1 is SGHDT and CDR2 YYEEEE. The V and J ends lost 5 bases and 6 bases, in that order; junction bases with no gene match: 8. The CDR3 loop reads CASRSSGRGVNEQFF. The CDR3, as DNA: TGTGCCAGCAGGTCTAGCGGGAGAGGGGTCAATGAGCAGTTCTTC.

J is TRBJ2-3 and V is TRBV21-1; the listed D gene, TRBD2, was not tested against the DNA. TRBV21-1 is a pseudogene locus. This CDR3 is 19 amino acids long. CDR3 region: CASSKAMEGWTSGTDTQYF. CDR3 nucleotide sequence: TGTGCCAGCAGCAAAGCTATGGAAGGGTGGACTAGCGGGACAGATACGCAGTATTTT.

CDR3 residues: CASSYGGAHNEQFF. The CDR3 region has the DNA TGTGCCAGCAGTTATGGGGGGGCCCACAATGAGCAGTTCTTC. The chain recombines TRBV6-5 with TRBJ2-1; D is perhaps TRBD2 (7 bases). The CDR3 has 14 amino acids. The germline gives CDR1 MNHEY, CDR2 SVGAGI. V was cut by 3 bases and J by 5 bases, with 11 bases left in between.

The chain recombines TRBV5-1 with TRBJ2-1, with a possible D match to TRBD2 (5 bases). Germline V gene sequence: CDR1 SGHRS, CDR2 YFSETQ. Trimming took 4 bases from V and 7 from J, leaving 24 bases between them. CDR3 length equals 17 residues. As DNA, the CDR3 is TGCGCCAGCAGCCCGGAGCTAAAGAATTTGAGGAGGAATGAGCAGTTCTTC. Protein: CASSPELKNLRRNEQFF. The variable domain in full, with the rest retrieved from reference TRBV5-1 and TRBJ2-1, is KAGVTQTPRYLIKTRGQQVTLSCSPISGHRSVSWYQQTPGQGLQFLFEYFSETQRNKGNFPGRFSGRQFSNSRSEMNVSTLELGDSALYLCASSPELKNLRRNEQFFGPGTRLTVL.

The V gene is TRBV27, the J gene TRBJ2-1, with D possibly TRBD2 on 7 matching bases. Deletions cut 0 bases from V and 15 bases from J, with 12 bases between. In germline, CDR1 is MNHEY, CDR2 SMNVEV (reference sequence). This CDR3 is built from 12 residues. CDR3 region: CASSLSRGRVFF. Written as DNA, the CDR3 is TGTGCCAGCAGTTTATCGAGGGGGAGGGTGTTCTTC.

Of note for this clone: Sequence at one end of the junction differs from germline and may be a read error. The gene calls are TRBV27 and TRBJ1-5; no clear D gene. The CDR3 loop spans 16 amino acids. CDR1 MNHEY and CDR2 SMNVEV come from the germline V gene (reference sequence). In nucleotides, the CDR3 is TGTGCCAGCAGTTGCATCCCGGGAGTTAGCAATCAGCTCCAGCATTTT. It codes for CASSCIPGVSNQLQHF.

This chain uses TRBV5-1 with TRBJ1-1; D remains unclear. V lost 4 bases, J lost 5 bases, and 18 bases lay in between. This CDR3 is built from 15 residues. Germline CDR1 reads SGHRS; CDR2 reads YFSETQ. The CDR3 region has the DNA TGCGCCAGCAGCAGACGACATCTCTCGGGGACTGAAGCTTTCTTT. Translating it yields CASSRRHLSGTEAFF.

The chain links TRBV9 to TRBJ1-2, with no clear D. Germline V CDR1 and CDR2: SGDLS, YYNGEE. The CDR3 is made up of 14 amino acids. V dropped 0 bases and J dropped 2 bases, with 8 bases sitting between them. The CDR3 bases are TGTGCCAGCAGCGTAGAGGCACTCAACTATGGCTACACCTTC. It codes for CASSVEALNYGYTF. Filled out from reference TRBV9 and TRBJ1-2, the complete variable domain reads DSGVTQTPKHLITATGQRVTLRCSPRSGDLSVYWYQQSLDQGLQFLIQYYNGEERAKGNILERFSAQQFPDLHSELNLSSLELGDSALYFCASSVEALNYGYTFGSGTRLTVV.

This clone showed up just once. The chain joins TRBV5-6 to TRBJ1-5; 9 bases map to TRBD1. The germline CDR1 and CDR2 sequences are SGHDT and YYEEEE. Trimming at V came to 5 bases and at J to 6 bases, leaving 9 bases not matched to a gene. The CDR3 covers 15 residues. For the CDR3, the DNA is TGTGCCAGCAGTTCAATACAGGGGGCGGGTCAGCCCCAGCATTTT. Its translation: CASSSIQGAGQPQHF.

The CDR3 loop is CAIKARENTEAFF. The CDR3 nucleotides read TGTGCCATTAAAGCCAGGGAGAACACTGAAGCTTTCTTT. This chain uses TRBV7-9 with TRBJ1-1; D is possibly TRBD1 (5 bases). The CDR3 totals 13 residues. Trimming cost V 10 bases and J 1 base, with 13 bases left between them. Per germline, CDR1 SEHNR and CDR2 FQNEAQ (reference sequence).

CDR3 sequence reads: CASSLRLAGGRGTDTQYF. The CDR3 DNA follows: TGTGCCAGCAGTTTACGGCTAGCGGGAGGGAGAGGCACAGATACGCAGTATTTT. The chain uses TRBV27 and TRBJ2-3; 12 bases line up with TRBD2. The length of the CDR3 is 18 residues. The ends lost 2 bases at V and 1 base at J; junction bases unmatched: 7. Germline V gene lookup returns CDR1 MNHEY and CDR2 SMNVEV (reference sequence).

This chain links TRBV19 with TRBJ1-1, with D tentatively TRBD1 (5 bases). Germline V lookup: CDR1 LNHDA, CDR2 SQIVND (reference sequence). The germline V and J ends were trimmed by 7 bases and 0 bases, with 15 bases remaining between them. The CDR3 loop spans 15 amino acids. CDR3 sequence: CASKRRQGLNTEAFF. Written as DNA, the CDR3 is TGTGCCAGTAAAAGAAGGCAGGGCCTGAACACTGAAGCTTTCTTT.

The chain employs TRBV28 and TRBJ1-2; possibly TRBD1 for D (5 bases). The ends were cut back, 7 bases at V and 1 base at J, with 13 bases in the middle. This CDR3 is 14 amino acids long. Germline V gene sequence: CDR1 MDHEN, CDR2 SYDVKM. The CDR3 is CASIGAPSNYGYTF. Written as DNA, the CDR3 is TGTGCCAGCATCGGGGCACCTAGTAACTATGGCTACACCTTC.

The V and J genes are TRBV2 and TRBJ1-5, with a possible D match to TRBD1 (6 bases). The CDR3 runs 17 residues. V lost 3 bases to trimming and J lost 2 bases, with 17 bases between them. Germline V CDR1 and CDR2: SNHLY, FYNNEI. CDR3 in DNA: TGTGCCAGCAGTGATTTCCAGGGGAGGAGAGGCAATCAGCCCCAGCATTTT. It is translated as CASSDFQGRRGNQPQHF.

The chain couples TRBV5-1 to TRBJ1-4, with unresolved D. Germline V gene lookup returns CDR1 SGHRS and CDR2 YFSETQ. This CDR3 comprises 16 residues. Trimming shortened V by 5 bases and J by 0 bases, and 14 bases separated the two germline ends. In DNA, the CDR3 is TGCGCCAGCAGTCCGACTTCCACTGCAACTAATGAAAAACTGTTTTTT. It is translated as CASSPTSTATNEKLFF.

The chain uses TRBV5-4 and TRBJ2-1; TRBD2 aligns across 9 bases. Germline V gene lookup returns CDR1 SGHNT and CDR2 YYREEE (reference sequence). J was trimmed by 5 bases and V by 5 bases; bases with no gene match: 5. The CDR3 totals 14 residues. The CDR3 region has the DNA TGTGCCAGCAGTACCGGGACTAGCAACAATGAGCAGTTCTTC. Amino acid sequence: CASSTGTSNNEQFF.

The V call is TRBV5-1, the J call TRBJ2-1; D is unresolved. V gave up 3 bases and J gave up 9 bases, with 16 bases separating them. Germline V gives CDR1 SGHRS, CDR2 YFSETQ. CDR3 length equals 14 residues. The CDR3: CASSSTILTPEQFF. The CDR3 DNA follows: TGCGCCAGCAGCTCCACTATTTTGACCCCTGAGCAGTTCTTC. Drawing the rest from reference TRBV5-1 and TRBJ2-1, the complete variable domain is KAGVTQTPRYLIKTRGQQVTLSCSPISGHRSVSWYQQTPGQGLQFLFEYFSETQRNKGNFPGRFSGRQFSNSRSEMNVSTLELGDSALYLCASSSTILTPEQFFGPGTRLTVL.

The CDR3 region is CASSLFPGEVGELFF. The CDR3 DNA follows: TGTGCCAGCAGTTTATTTCCGGGAGAGGTCGGGGAGCTGTTTTTT. The chain has TRBV27 and TRBJ2-2, with D tentatively TRBD2 (6 bases). V lost 1 base and J lost 7, with 13 bases in between. CDR1 is MNHEY, CDR2 SMNVEV, per germline (reference sequence). The CDR3 runs to 15 residues.

The rearrangement links TRBV7-9 to TRBJ2-2, with D possibly matching TRBD1 (6 bases). Trimming removed 5 bases at V and 3 bases at J, with 13 bases between. The CDR3 extends over 15 amino acids. Per germline, CDR1 SEHNR and CDR2 FQNEAQ (reference sequence). The CDR3: CASSRRRQDTGELFF. The CDR3 DNA reads TGTGCCAGCAGCCGGCGACGACAGGACACCGGGGAGCTGTTTTTT.

V gene TRBV5-3 combines with J gene TRBJ2-7; D is perhaps TRBD1 or TRBD2 (5 bases each). TRBV5-3 is identified as an open reading frame with a role that is uncertain. This CDR3 has 15 residues. The ends were cut back, 6 bases at V and 1 base at J, with 17 bases in the middle. The chain's CDR3 is CARIRREGNSYEQYF. CDR3 coding DNA: TGTGCCAGAATCAGGAGAGAGGGGAATTCCTACGAGCAGTACTTC.

The chain uses TRBV27 and TRBJ2-7; TRBD1 might be the D (5 bases). In germline, CDR1 is MNHEY, CDR2 SMNVEV (reference sequence). Trimming pared 2 bases from V and 6 bases from J, leaving 8 bases between. CDR3 length: 12 amino acids. CDR3: CASSLQGFEQYF. For the CDR3, the DNA is TGTGCCAGCAGTTTACAGGGATTCGAGCAGTACTTC.

The CDR3 DNA follows: TGCGCCATCAGGAGCTCCTACAATGAGCAGTTCTTC. Residues: CAIRSSYNEQFF. J is TRBJ2-1 and V is TRBV10-2; D remains unclear. Germline CDR1 and CDR2: WSHSY and SAAADI. This CDR3 is built from 12 residues. V was shortened by 10 bases and J by 0 bases, with 7 bases between the two germline ends.

The rearrangement links TRBV4-1 to TRBJ2-2; the match to TRBD2 covers 7 bases. V lost 1 base, J lost 5 bases, and 1 base stayed unmatched. CDR1 and CDR2 from the germline V gene are MGHRA and YSYEKL. This CDR3 contains 14 residues. Written as DNA, the CDR3 is TGCGCCAGCAGCCAAGGGGAGGGGACCGGGGAGCTGTTTTTT. Translation gives CASSQGEGTGELFF.

V and J are TRBV29-1 and TRBJ2-7; no reliable D call. The CDR3 runs 13 residues. V gave up 4 bases and J gave up 3 bases, with 13 bases separating them. Germline-derived CDR1 and CDR2 are SQVTM and ANQGSEA. This chain's CDR3 is CSVVSKQVYEQYF. CDR3 DNA sequence: TGCAGCGTTGTTTCCAAGCAGGTCTACGAGCAGTACTTC.

This clone has only one observation. V usage is TRBV28 and J usage is TRBJ1-2; D possibly corresponds to TRBD1 (6 bases). The CDR3 covers 14 residues. Trimming took off 3 bases at V and 7 bases at J, with 15 bases between the two ends. Germline V CDR1 and CDR2: MDHEN, SYDVKM. The CDR3 loop reads CASSFGGAGTGYTF. CDR3 bases: TGTGCCAGCAGTTTTGGGGGCGCGGGAACTGGCTACACCTTC.

The gene calls are TRBV28 and TRBJ2-7; D is undetermined. The V gene's germline CDR1 is MDHEN and CDR2 SYDVKM. This CDR3 has 12 residues. V lost 0 bases and J 5 bases, leaving 5 bases between the germline ends. The CDR3 region is CASSLWRNEQYF. For the CDR3, the DNA is TGTGCCAGCAGTTTATGGAGGAACGAGCAGTACTTC.

This chain joins TRBV9 and TRBJ2-1; no firm D call. The CDR3 extends over 12 amino acids. Germline V gene data show CDR1 as SGDLS and CDR2 as YYNGEE. The germline V and J ends were trimmed by 5 bases and 9 bases, with 12 bases remaining between them. In DNA, the CDR3 is TGTGCCAGCAGTTCGAGCTTCTTTGAGCAGTTCTTC. Translated: CASSSSFFEQFF.